These 11 T cell receptor beta chains were all obtained from the same sample, sequenced in a study of blood T cell repertoires in COVID-19. Sequencing was performed with immunoSEQ multiplex PCR; in TCRdb, only in-frame clones are kept and a portion is missing. The repertoire holds over 250,000 clones, approximately 83% seen once, with about an eighth in the top ten. Source material: peripheral blood. These receptors all come from a human donor in a cohort sampled during active COVID-19.

The V gene is TRBV11-2, the J gene TRBJ1-2; 7 nucleotides align to TRBD1. Germline loops: CDR1 SGHAT, CDR2 FQNNGV. The CDR3 covers 18 residues. Losses at the gene ends were 2 bases for V and 4 bases for J; bases not matched to a gene: 16. CDR3 DNA: TGTGCCAGCAGCTTATACAGGGGAAACTTGAGGGCAGGCTATGGCTACACCTTC. Encoded protein: CASSLYRGNLRAGYGYTF.

The genes are TRBV5-1 and TRBJ2-7; D might be TRBD2 (6 bases). This CDR3 is 14 amino acids long. CDR1 SGHRS and CDR2 YFSETQ come from the germline V gene. The V gene lost 3 bases and the J gene lost 6 bases, with 16 bases spanning the gap. The CDR3 DNA sequence: TGCGCCAGCAGCTCCTACATGGGGGGATCCGAGCAGTACTTC. It is translated as CASSSYMGGSEQYF.

The V gene is TRBV11-1, the J gene TRBJ2-5, with 8 bases that match TRBD2. The CDR3 is 15 residues long. Germline CDR1 reads SGHAT; CDR2 reads FQDESV (reference sequence). With 7 bases clipped from V and 4 bases from J, the junction kept 11 bases outside the gene matches. The CDR3 coding sequence is TGTGCCAGCACTTCGGTCGGTCTAGCGGGAGAGACCCAGTACTTC. Amino acids: CASTSVGLAGETQYF.

This chain uses TRBV28 with TRBJ1-1; possibly TRBD1 for D (6 bases). The CDR3 has 14 amino acids. Germline loops: CDR1 MDHEN, CDR2 SYDVKM. V was clipped by 4 bases and J by 1 base, with 10 bases between them. The CDR3 is CASSSQGWNTEAFF. Here the CDR3 DNA reads TGTGCCAGCAGTTCACAGGGTTGGAACACTGAAGCTTTCTTT.

The chain is built from TRBV28 and TRBJ2-1, with 9 bases aligning to TRBD1. Germline V CDR1 and CDR2: MDHEN, SYDVKM. V gave up 2 bases and J gave up 8 bases; unmatched junction bases: 10. The CDR3 loop spans 16 amino acids. The CDR3: CASSLPGTGMPHEQFF. The CDR3 DNA reads as TGTGCCAGCAGTTTACCCGGGACAGGGATGCCTCATGAGCAGTTCTTC.

The rearrangement joins TRBV19 to TRBJ1-4; no firm D call. Looked up from germline, CDR1 is LNHDA and CDR2 is SQIVND (reference sequence). V was trimmed by 9 bases and J by 7 bases, leaving 18 bases between them. This CDR3 comprises 14 residues. Here the CDR3 reads CASKLGAGGEKLFF. The CDR3 DNA follows: TGTGCCAGCAAGTTGGGTGCTGGCGGTGAAAAACTGTTTTTT.

The rearrangement uses TRBV9 and TRBJ1-6; D is perhaps TRBD1 (5 bases). The germline gives CDR1 SGDLS, CDR2 YYNGEE. The CDR3 length is 16 residues. Trimming took off 3 bases at V and 12 bases at J, with 22 bases between the two ends. CDR3 nucleotide sequence: TGTGCCAGCAGCGCTCAGGGTTCTCCACAATTTGAACCCCTCCACTTT. Amino acid sequence: CASSAQGSPQFEPLHF.

V gene TRBV19 combines with J gene TRBJ2-5, with 8 positions matching TRBD1. The CDR3 is 13 residues long. Germline trimming cut 4 bases from V and 3 bases from J; bases unmatched to any gene: 1. Germline V gene sequence: CDR1 LNHDA, CDR2 SQIVND (reference sequence). CDR3 in amino acids: CASSKDREETQYF. CDR3 sequence (DNA): TGTGCCAGTAGTAAGGACAGGGAAGAGACCCAGTACTTC.

The CDR3 loop is CASSWGQPNTEAFF. The DNA for the CDR3 is TGTGCCAGCAGCTGGGGACAGCCGAACACTGAAGCTTTCTTT. The rearrangement joins TRBV7-8 to TRBJ1-1; 7 nucleotides agree with TRBD1. The CDR3 totals 14 residues. Unmatched junction bases numbered 3, after V lost 4 bases and J lost 1 base. The germline V gene has CDR1 SGHVS and CDR2 FQNEAQ.

In this sample, this clone turned up a few times. This rearrangement joins TRBV4-1 to TRBJ2-7; 7 nucleotides line up with TRBD1. The V gene end was trimmed by 6 bases and the J gene end by 2 bases; junction bases not matched to a gene: 10. Germline values: CDR1 MGHRA, CDR2 YSYEKL. CDR3 size: 15 residues. The CDR3 sequence: CASRPFYDRAYEQYF. CDR3 nucleotide sequence: TGCGCCAGCAGACCCTTCTACGACAGGGCCTACGAGCAGTACTTC.

This rearrangement joins TRBV5-1 to TRBJ2-5; D is perhaps TRBD1 (6 bases). Germline values: CDR1 SGHRS, CDR2 YFSETQ. The CDR3 loop spans 14 amino acids. V lost 3 bases and J 4 bases, leaving 13 bases between the germline ends. The CDR3 sequence: CASSWGQGTETQYF. The CDR3 DNA follows: TGCGCCAGCAGCTGGGGGCAGGGCACAGAGACCCAGTACTTC.